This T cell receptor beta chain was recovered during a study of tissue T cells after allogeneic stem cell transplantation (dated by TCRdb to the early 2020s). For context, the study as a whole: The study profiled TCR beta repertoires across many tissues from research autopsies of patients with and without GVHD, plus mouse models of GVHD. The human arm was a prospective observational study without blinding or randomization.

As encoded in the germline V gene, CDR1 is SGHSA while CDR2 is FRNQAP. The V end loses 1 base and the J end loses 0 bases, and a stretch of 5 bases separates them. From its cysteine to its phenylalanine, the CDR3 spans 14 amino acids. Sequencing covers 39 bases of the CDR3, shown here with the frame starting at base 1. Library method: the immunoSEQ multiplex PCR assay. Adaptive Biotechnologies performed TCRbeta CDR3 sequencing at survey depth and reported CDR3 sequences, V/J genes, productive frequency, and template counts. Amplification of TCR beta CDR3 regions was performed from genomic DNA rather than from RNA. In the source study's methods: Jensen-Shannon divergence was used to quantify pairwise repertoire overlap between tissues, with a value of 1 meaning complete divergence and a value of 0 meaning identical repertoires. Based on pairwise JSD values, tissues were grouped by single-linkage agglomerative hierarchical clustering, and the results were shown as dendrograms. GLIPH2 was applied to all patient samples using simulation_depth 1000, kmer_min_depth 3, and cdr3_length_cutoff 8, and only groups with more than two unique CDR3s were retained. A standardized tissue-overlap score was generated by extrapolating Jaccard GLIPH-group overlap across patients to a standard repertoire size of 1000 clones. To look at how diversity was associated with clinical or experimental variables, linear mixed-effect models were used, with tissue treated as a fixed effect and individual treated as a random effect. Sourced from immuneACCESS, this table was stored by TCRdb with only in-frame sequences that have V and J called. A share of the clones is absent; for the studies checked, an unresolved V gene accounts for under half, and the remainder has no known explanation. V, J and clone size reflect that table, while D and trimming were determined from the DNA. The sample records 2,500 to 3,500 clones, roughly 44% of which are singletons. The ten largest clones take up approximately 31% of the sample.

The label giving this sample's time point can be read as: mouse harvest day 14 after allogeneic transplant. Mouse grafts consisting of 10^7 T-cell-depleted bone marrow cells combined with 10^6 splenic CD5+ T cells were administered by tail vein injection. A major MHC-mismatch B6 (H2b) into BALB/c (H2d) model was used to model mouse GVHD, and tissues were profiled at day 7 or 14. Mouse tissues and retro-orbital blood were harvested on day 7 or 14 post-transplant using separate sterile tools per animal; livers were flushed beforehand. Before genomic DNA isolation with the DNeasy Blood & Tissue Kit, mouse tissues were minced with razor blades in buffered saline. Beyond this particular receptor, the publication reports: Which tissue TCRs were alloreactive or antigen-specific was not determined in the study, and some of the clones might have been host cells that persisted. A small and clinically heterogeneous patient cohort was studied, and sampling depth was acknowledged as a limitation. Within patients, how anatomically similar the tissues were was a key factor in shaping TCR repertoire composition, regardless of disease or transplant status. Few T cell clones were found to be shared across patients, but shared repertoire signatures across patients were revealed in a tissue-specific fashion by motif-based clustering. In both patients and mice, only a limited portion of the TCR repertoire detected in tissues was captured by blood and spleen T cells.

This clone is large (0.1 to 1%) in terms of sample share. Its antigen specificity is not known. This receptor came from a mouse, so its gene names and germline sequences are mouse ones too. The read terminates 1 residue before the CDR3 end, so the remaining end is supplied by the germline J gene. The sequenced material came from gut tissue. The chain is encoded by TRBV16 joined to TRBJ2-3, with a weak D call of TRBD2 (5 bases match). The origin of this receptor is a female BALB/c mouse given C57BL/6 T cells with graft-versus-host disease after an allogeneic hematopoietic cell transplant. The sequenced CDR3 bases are TGTGCAAGCAGCTTAGTGGGGAGTGCAGAAACGCTGTAT. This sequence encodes CASSLVGSAETLY. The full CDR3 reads CASSLVGSAETLYF.